This entry lists 30 T cell receptor beta chains sequenced from one sample in a study of blood T cell repertoires in COVID-19. Repertoires were generated with immunoSEQ multiplex PCR, while TCRdb's copy carries only in-frame clones and drops some. The table lists approximately 280,000 clones, approximately 84% of them singletons. The specimen sequenced was peripheral blood. The receptors derive from a human donor with COVID-19, enrolled during active disease. The donor label of this sample is uncertain.

This clone was observed a handful of times. The chain links TRBV10-3 to TRBJ1-1, with 9 bases matching TRBD1. The ends lost 7 bases at V and 3 bases at J; junction bases unmatched: 3. Germline V lookup: CDR1 ENHRY, CDR2 SYGVKD. CDR3 length: 13 amino acids. The CDR3 region is CAIKRTGDTEAFF. The DNA for the CDR3 is TGTGCCATCAAGAGGACAGGGGACACTGAAGCTTTCTTT.

This clone appeared a single time. The genes are TRBV27 and TRBJ1-3, with D uncertain. In germline, CDR1 is MNHEY, CDR2 SMNVEV (reference sequence). This CDR3 is built from 12 residues. Trimming removed 8 bases from V and 4 bases from J, with 9 bases in between. The CDR3 nucleotides read TGTGCCAGCGGGCCCAGGGGAAACACCATATATTTT. This codes for CASGPRGNTIYF.

The chain joins TRBV5-6 to TRBJ1-5, with 9 positions matching TRBD1. The germline CDR1 and CDR2 sequences are SGHDT and YYEEEE. This CDR3 is 17 amino acids long. Trimming cost V 1 base and J 9 bases; bases outside gene matches: 14. In nucleotides, the CDR3 is TGTGCCAGCAGCTTGACAGGGGGCTCTATAGGACCGGGGCCCCAGCATTTT. Residues: CASSLTGGSIGPGPQHF.

The rearrangement uses TRBV24-1 and TRBJ2-5; D is perhaps TRBD2 (6 bases). Germline V lookup: CDR1 KGHDR, CDR2 SFDVKD. The CDR3 has 17 residues. V was trimmed by 9 bases and J by 4 bases, leaving 26 bases between them. The CDR3 DNA reads TGTGCCACCGGCGATGAATCGTGGGAAGAGGGAGGAGAGACCCAGTACTTC. It is translated as CATGDESWEEGGETQYF.

This clone was detected a few times. This chain joins TRBV27 and TRBJ2-3; 8 nucleotides agree with TRBD2. The V gene end was trimmed by 2 bases and the J gene end by 1 base; junction bases not matched to a gene: 2. There are 15 residues in the CDR3. Per germline, CDR1 MNHEY and CDR2 SMNVEV (reference sequence). The CDR3 coding sequence is TGTGCCAGCAGTTTAATACTAGCGGGCACAGATACGCAGTATTTT. It translates to CASSLILAGTDTQYF.

To note about this clone: Other DNA variants within this sample encode the same CDR3. The V call is TRBV3-1 (or the pseudogene TRBV3-2), the J call TRBJ1-6; D is possibly TRBD1 (6 bases). V was shortened by 1 base and J by 5 bases, with 6 bases between the two germline ends. Looked up from germline, CDR1 is LGHDT and CDR2 is YNNKEL (reference sequence). The CDR3 extends over 14 amino acids. The CDR3 coding sequence is TGTGCCAGCAGCCAAGGACAGGATAATTCACCCCTCCACTTT. Translated: CASSQGQDNSPLHF.

The V and J genes are TRBV5-4 and TRBJ2-7; 12 positions match TRBD2. The CDR3 contains 15 residues. Germline V lookup: CDR1 SGHNT, CDR2 YYREEE (reference sequence). Trimming took 3 bases from V and 3 from J; bases not matched to a gene: 4. The CDR3 nucleotides are TGTGCCAGCAGCTCCCTAGCGGGAGGGATCTACGAGCAGTACTTC. Translated, it gives CASSSLAGGIYEQYF. The variable domain in full, with the rest retrieved from reference TRBV5-4 and TRBJ2-7, is ETGVTQSPTHLIKTRGQQVTLRCSSQSGHNTVSWYQQALGQGPQFIFQYYREEENGRGNFPPRFSGLQFPNYSSELNVNALELDDSALYLCASSSLAGGIYEQYFGPGTRLTVT.

As regards this clone: This specimen includes other DNA sequences encoding the same CDR3. CDR3 residues: CAWSVSSYEQYF. CDR3 sequence (DNA): TGTGCCTGGAGTGTGAGCTCCTACGAGCAGTACTTC. J is TRBJ2-7 and V is TRBV30; D is uncertain. V lost 0 bases, J lost 0 bases, and 3 bases lay in between. Germline assignment: CDR1 GTSNPN and CDR2 SVGIG (reference sequence). CDR3 size: 12 residues.

V gene TRBV5-1 combines with J gene TRBJ2-5; D remains ambiguous. Deletions cut 0 bases from V and 2 bases from J, with 14 bases between. Germline V gene lookup returns CDR1 SGHRS and CDR2 YFSETQ. CDR3 length: 16 residues. CDR3 loop: CASSLGAALPQETQYF. CDR3 nucleotides: TGCGCCAGCAGCTTGGGGGCAGCCCTACCGCAAGAGACCCAGTACTTC.

This chain joins TRBV7-9 and TRBJ2-1, with 8 bases aligning to TRBD2. Per germline, CDR1 SEHNR and CDR2 FQNEAQ (reference sequence). This CDR3 is 13 amino acids long. Unmatched junction bases numbered 3, after V lost 0 bases and J lost 11 bases. CDR3 coding DNA: TGTGCCAGCAGCTTAGCGGATAGCGGGAAGCAGTTCTTC. This encodes CASSLADSGKQFF.

The rearrangement links TRBV10-3 to TRBJ2-3, with TRBD1 matching 9 bases. CDR3 length: 17 residues. J gave up 1 base and V 5 bases, and 10 bases lay outside the gene matches. The V gene's germline CDR1 is ENHRY and CDR2 SYGVKD. DNA for the CDR3: TGTGCCATCAGTTGGGGGACAGGGACAGATGGCACAGATACGCAGTATTTT. Protein: CAISWGTGTDGTDTQYF.

The chain recombines TRBV6-5 with TRBJ2-2, with D perhaps TRBD2 (5 bases). The CDR3 extends over 14 amino acids. In germline, CDR1 is MNHEY, CDR2 SVGAGI. Between the trimmed V and J ends, which lost 6 bases and 4 bases, there was a span of 12 bases. The CDR3 bases are TGTGCCAGCAGACCTAAGCGGAGCACCGGGGAGCTGTTTTTT. This encodes CASRPKRSTGELFF.

The V call is TRBV7-2, the J call TRBJ2-2; possible D gene TRBD1, 5 bases. The ends were cut back, 1 base at V and 5 bases at J, with 17 bases in the middle. The CDR3 length is 17 residues. Germline CDR1 and CDR2: SGHTA and FQGNSA. CDR3 bases: TGTGCCAGCAGCTTAGTCCCCGCAGGGATGGGGACCGGGGAGCTGTTTTTT. Protein sequence: CASSLVPAGMGTGELFF. The full variable domain, its missing parts supplied by reference TRBV7-2 and TRBJ2-2, is GAGVSQSPSNKVTEKGKDVELRCDPISGHTALYWYRQSLGQGLEFLIYFQGNSAPDKSGLPSDRFSAERTGGSVSTLTIQRTQQEDSAVYLCASSLVPAGMGTGELFFGEGSRLTVL.

V usage is TRBV2 and J usage is TRBJ2-2, with 10 positions matching TRBD2. CDR1 is SNHLY, CDR2 FYNNEI, per germline. V shed 8 bases and J 6 bases; nucleotides not matched to a gene: 6. The CDR3 is 14 residues long. CDR3 residues: CASGRLAGPGELFF. The CDR3 region has the DNA TGTGCCAGCGGGAGACTAGCGGGTCCCGGGGAGCTGTTTTTT.

The count of this clone is one. V and J are TRBV19 and TRBJ1-2; 8 bases agree with TRBD1. Germline assignment: CDR1 LNHDA and CDR2 SQIVND (reference sequence). Unmatched junction bases numbered 4, after V lost 0 bases and J lost 4 bases. The CDR3 length is 15 residues. CDR3 bases: TGTGCCAGTAGTATAGATCGGGACAGGCCCTATGGCTACACCTTC. As protein: CASSIDRDRPYGYTF.

This clone has only one observation. The chain employs TRBV30 and TRBJ2-7; D may be TRBD1 (6 bases). V lost 4 bases, J lost 0 bases, and 13 bases lay in between. This CDR3 spans 14 amino acids. Germline assignment: CDR1 GTSNPN and CDR2 SVGIG (reference sequence). Here the CDR3 DNA reads TGTGCCTGGAAGGCGGACAGTAGCTCCTACGAGCAGTACTTC. Protein sequence: CAWKADSSSYEQYF.

This chain joins TRBV2 and TRBJ1-2; tentatively, D is TRBD1 (6 bases). This CDR3 contains 12 residues. V gave up 6 bases and J gave up 8 bases, with 13 bases separating them. Germline V gives CDR1 SNHLY, CDR2 FYNNEI. The CDR3 region is CASRKTGEGYTF. The CDR3 nucleotides read TGTGCCAGCAGAAAGACAGGAGAGGGCTACACCTTC. The variable domain in full, with the rest retrieved from reference TRBV2 and TRBJ1-2, is EPEVTQTPSHQVTQMGQEVILRCVPISNHLYFYWYRQILGQKVEFLVSFYNNEISEKSEIFDDQFSVERPDGSNFTLKIRSTKLEDSAMYFCASRKTGEGYTFGSGTRLTVV.

This clone was observed once. This chain uses TRBV6-1 with TRBJ1-2; 7 bases agree with TRBD1. This CDR3 has 14 residues. J was trimmed by 4 bases and V by 3 bases; bases with no gene match: 5. The germline V gene encodes CDR1 MNHNS and CDR2 SASEGT. The DNA for the CDR3 is TGTGCCAGCAGTGAGGGACAGAGCCCCTATGGCTACACCTTC. Translated: CASSEGQSPYGYTF.

The chain carries TRBV27 and TRBJ1-1; maybe TRBD1 (6 bases). The CDR3 sequence is 14 residues long. V was cut by 3 bases and J by 1 base, with 9 bases left in between. Germline V gene lookup returns CDR1 MNHEY and CDR2 SMNVEV (reference sequence). CDR3 sequence: CASSLGHRNTEAFF. The DNA of the CDR3 is TGTGCCAGCAGTTTGGGACACCGGAACACTGAAGCTTTCTTT.

This CDR3 reads CASSLRSGTRQYF. As DNA, the CDR3 is TGTGCCAGCAGCTTAAGGAGCGGTACTAGGCAGTACTTC. The J gene is TRBJ2-7, the V gene TRBV11-3, with D possibly matching TRBD2 (5 bases). Germline lookup yields CDR1 SGHNT and CDR2 YENEEA. V was clipped by 2 bases and J by 9 bases, with 14 bases between them. The CDR3 is 13 residues long. The variable domain in full, with the rest retrieved from reference TRBV11-3 and TRBJ2-7, is EAGVVQSPRYKIIEKKQPVAFWCNPISGHNTLYWYLQNLGQGPELLIRYENEEAVDDSQLPKDRFSAERLKGVDSTLKIQPAELGDSAVYLCASSLRSGTRQYFGPGTRLTVT.

The CDR3 here is CASSLVLWREGREQYF. CDR3 nucleotide sequence: TGTGCCAGCAGTTTGGTCCTGTGGCGGGAGGGCCGCGAGCAGTACTTC. The genes are TRBV28 and TRBJ2-7; TRBD2 aligns across 9 bases. The CDR3 totals 16 residues. Germline loops: CDR1 MDHEN, CDR2 SYDVKM. After removal of 3 bases from V and 6 bases from J, the junction contained 12 bases not matched to a gene.

The V and J genes are TRBV28 and TRBJ2-1; 12 positions match TRBD2. The CDR3 spans 15 residues. V was pared by 6 bases and J by 7 bases, with 7 bases of the junction left unmatched. CDR1 is MDHEN and CDR2 is SYDVKM in the germline V gene. The CDR3 DNA follows: TGTGCCAGCAGCGTGCCGGGACTAGCGGGTAATGAGCAGTTCTTC. It codes for CASSVPGLAGNEQFF.

The chain has TRBV12-5 and TRBJ2-1; 13 bases are shared with TRBD2. V trimming: 3 bases; J trimming: 9 bases; junction bases outside the gene matches: 5. Germline V gene data show CDR1 as LGHNT and CDR2 as FRNRAP. The CDR3 is made up of 15 amino acids. CDR3 in amino acids: CASGLGLAGVSEQFF. In nucleotides, the CDR3 is TGTGCTAGTGGTTTAGGACTAGCGGGAGTGAGTGAGCAGTTCTTC. Full variable domain (missing parts from reference TRBV12-5 and TRBJ2-1): DARVTQTPRHKVTEMGQEVTMRCQPILGHNTVFWYRQTMMQGLELLAYFRNRAPLDDSGMPKDRFSAEMPDATLATLKIQPSEPRDSAVYFCASGLGLAGVSEQFFGPGTRLTVL.

This clone was recorded only once. The V and J genes are TRBV3-1 (or the pseudogene TRBV3-2) and TRBJ1-2; no firm D call. CDR1 is LGHDT and CDR2 is YNNKEL in the germline V gene (reference sequence). This CDR3 comprises 14 residues. The ends were cut back, 1 base at V and 8 bases at J, with 14 bases in the middle. Here the CDR3 reads CASSQAGKSGGYTF. The CDR3 DNA reads TGTGCCAGCAGCCAAGCGGGGAAGTCAGGCGGCTACACCTTC.

The V call is TRBV30, the J call TRBJ1-1; no firm D call. The CDR3 spans 14 residues. The V end lost 0 bases, the J end lost 0 bases, and 8 bases lay between the germline ends. Germline CDR1 is GTSNPN and CDR2 is SVGIG (reference sequence). The CDR3 bases are TGTGCCTGGAGTGTCTCTCGTCTGAACACTGAAGCTTTCTTT. It encodes CAWSVSRLNTEAFF. Combining the CDR3 with reference TRBV30 and TRBJ1-1 gives the whole variable domain SQTIHQWPATLVQPVGSPLSLECTVEGTSNPNLYWYRQAAGRGLQLLFYSVGIGQISSEVPQNLSASRPQDRQFILSSKKLLLSDSGFYLCAWSVSRLNTEAFFGQGTRLTVV.

J is TRBJ2-3 and V is TRBV2, with D possibly TRBD1 on 6 matching bases. Trimming shortened V by 5 bases and J by 1 base, and 13 bases separated the two germline ends. The CDR3 has 15 amino acids. Germline CDR1 reads SNHLY; CDR2 reads FYNNEI. The DNA of the CDR3 is TGTGCCAGCAGTATGTCAGGGGCCCGCACAGATACGCAGTATTTT. Translation gives CASSMSGARTDTQYF.

J is TRBJ2-1 and V is TRBV6-5; weak D call: TRBD2 (5 bases). V was pared by 11 bases and J by 5 bases, with 19 bases between. From germline, CDR1 is MNHEY and CDR2 SVGAGI. This CDR3 is 14 amino acids long. DNA for the CDR3: TGTGCCGGCCTTAGAGGTGGGAGAGACAATGAGCAGTTCTTC. It specifies CAGLRGGRDNEQFF.

The chain is built from TRBV4-2 and TRBJ2-3, with D tentatively TRBD2 (6 bases). The length of the CDR3 is 15 residues. V was trimmed by 3 bases and J by 6 bases, leaving 16 bases between them. Germline CDR1 reads LGHNA; CDR2 reads YNFKEQ. The CDR3 is CASSQRTTRGDTQYF. CDR3 DNA sequence: TGTGCCAGCAGCCAGCGGACGACGCGGGGTGATACGCAGTATTTT.

This clone was picked up many times. V and J are TRBV11-3 and TRBJ2-1; 12 positions match TRBD2. CDR3 length equals 18 residues. The germline V gene has CDR1 SGHNT and CDR2 YENEEA. The V gene end was trimmed by 1 base and the J gene end by 4 bases; junction bases not matched to a gene: 8. The CDR3 coding sequence is TGTGCCAGCAGCTTAGGTTATGGACTAGCGGGGAATTACAATGAGCAGTTCTTC. Protein sequence: CASSLGYGLAGNYNEQFF.

The sample holds one count of this clone. This chain uses TRBV29-1 with TRBJ2-3; D gene ambiguous. CDR3 size: 12 residues. Trimming removed 4 bases at V and 0 bases at J, with 5 bases between. Germline values: CDR1 SQVTM, CDR2 ANQGSEA. The CDR3 reads CSVGASTDTQYF. In DNA form, the CDR3 reads TGCAGCGTTGGGGCTAGCACAGATACGCAGTATTTT.